The clone carrying this TCR beta chain has at least ten counts. Antigen unknown. TCRdb re-analysed the RT-PCR reads in MiXCR, keeping a single row per CDR3 protein. The sample consists of roughly 570,000 distinct CDR3 sequences, 12% to 15% of them appearing once. The CDR3 runs to 17 residues. The ends lost 3 bases at V and 3 bases at J; junction bases unmatched: 10. Germline lookup yields CDR1 MGHDK and CDR2 SYGVNS. These data come from a study of response to subunit inactivated influenza vaccine. Study results and limitations: Researchers suggested that each seasonal influenza vaccination recruits few new T cells.

The sequenced sample was PBMCs from blood, obtained approximately 13 days after vaccination. The clonotype was recovered from a man aged 45-65 years who received an inactivated influenza vaccine. The chain has TRBV25-1 and TRBJ2-3; 9 bases fit TRBD1. The CDR3 DNA sequence: TGTGCCAGCAGTGAGGCTTGGGGGACAGGGTCGACAGATACGCAGTATTTT. This codes for CASSEAWGTGSTDTQYF.